The TCR beta chain under discussion was sequenced for a study of T-cell memory formation after mild COVID-19. The wider study: Each donor largely had its own TCR clusters.

Germline values: CDR1 SGHVS, CDR2 FQNEAQ. V trimming: 4 bases; J trimming: 5 bases; junction bases outside the gene matches: 6. The length of the CDR3 is 15 residues. Study-level results: Confirmation was lacking for SARS-CoV-2 specificity of second-wave clones that peaked on day 37. Prior to infection, memory already included some responding clones, suggesting cross-reactive memory joined. A balance of CD4 and CD8 characterized clones contracting day 15 to 85, whereas later expanders leaned CD4+.

TCRdb reprocessed the 5' RACE reads with MiXCR, giving one entry per CDR3 protein. The sample yields roughly 240,000 distinct CDR3 sequences, 15% to 19% seen once. In regard to this clonotype: What it binds is unknown.

V and J are TRBV7-8 and TRBJ2-1; 9 nucleotides align to TRBD1. This clonotype was sampled from an adult woman who had mild COVID-19 (a few samples of this study predate the infection). Cell type and time point are not known. The sample comprised PBMCs or a T cell subset sorted from them (not recorded which). This CDR3 reads CASSSDRGAHNEQFF. CDR3 in DNA: TGTGCCAGCAGCTCGGACAGGGGAGCACACAATGAGCAGTTCTTC.